The 9 T cell receptor beta chains in this list originate from one sample, sequenced in a study of shared clonotypes between healthy human individuals. Clones were sequenced by immunoSEQ multiplex PCR, and TCRdb holds only the in-frame ones, with some missing. The sample records about 2.5 million clones, around 93% being singletons. Specimen: naive CD4+ T cells from PBMCs. Specified subset: CD45RA+ positively selected. These receptors all stem from a man aged 18-30 years in good health. Some clones in this sample may be carry-over from other donors' samples.

CDR3: CASSQGDRAYNEQFF. In DNA form, the CDR3 reads TGTGCCAGCAGCCAAGGAGACAGGGCCTACAATGAGCAGTTCTTC. The rearrangement uses TRBV13 and TRBJ2-1; TRBD1 matches 7 bases. This CDR3 has 15 amino acids. The germline V gene encodes CDR1 PRHDT and CDR2 FYEKMQ (reference sequence). V was clipped by 5 bases and J by 2 bases; unmatched bases: 6.

This chain connects TRBV29-1 to TRBJ2-1; the match to TRBD2 covers 12 bases. Germline CDR1 and CDR2: SQVTM and ANQGSEA. V shed 5 bases and J 3 bases; nucleotides not matched to a gene: 17. This CDR3 is 19 amino acids long. The DNA of the CDR3 is TGCAGCGTTAAAAGACCTGAATGGTCGACTAGCGGGGGCTACAATGAGCAGTTCTTC. This translates into CSVKRPEWSTSGGYNEQFF.

This chain uses TRBV6-6 with TRBJ2-4; D possibly corresponds to TRBD2 (6 bases). There are 14 residues in the CDR3. Germline V gives CDR1 MNHNY, CDR2 SVGAGI (reference sequence). Trimming left V 7 bases short and J 5 bases short, with 15 bases between. The CDR3 here is CASTPRRGENIQYF. CDR3 sequence (DNA): TGTGCCAGCACCCCTAGGAGGGGTGAAAACATTCAGTACTTC.

This chain joins TRBV5-4 and TRBJ2-7, with 7 bases fitting TRBD2. J was trimmed by 6 bases and V by 3 bases; bases with no gene match: 9. In germline, CDR1 is SGHNT, CDR2 YYREEE (reference sequence). The CDR3 contains 14 residues. DNA of the CDR3: TGTGCCAGCAGCTCAGAGGCGGGAGCAGTCGAGCAGTACTTC. Encoded protein: CASSSEAGAVEQYF.

To note about this clone: This sample includes further DNA sequences coding for the same CDR3. This chain joins TRBV5-1 and TRBJ2-1, with D tentatively TRBD2 (6 bases). Trimming shortened V by 2 bases and J by 3 bases, and 9 bases separated the two germline ends. The CDR3 sequence is 14 residues long. Germline CDR1 is SGHRS and CDR2 is YFSETQ. The CDR3 here is CASSLSAGYNEQFF. CDR3 DNA: TGCGCCAGCAGCTTATCAGCGGGCTACAATGAGCAGTTCTTC.

This chain links TRBV6-1 with TRBJ2-7; perhaps D is TRBD1 or TRBD2 (6 bases each). V lost 7 bases and J lost 4, with 20 bases in between. Germline V gene lookup returns CDR1 MNHNS and CDR2 SASEGT. This CDR3 spans 15 amino acids. This CDR3 reads CASNPQGLAFYEQYF. For the CDR3, the DNA is TGTGCCAGCAACCCTCAGGGGCTAGCGTTTTACGAGCAGTACTTC.

The rearrangement uses TRBV7-3 and TRBJ1-3; the D gene is possibly TRBD1 (6 bases). Between the trimmed V and J ends, which lost 1 base and 0 bases, there was a span of 31 bases. Germline V CDR1 and CDR2: SGHTA, FQGTGA. There are 23 residues in the CDR3. The CDR3 DNA reads TGTGCCAGCAGCTTAATTGCCCTACACGCGGGGATATCTGGGGGCAGCTCTGGAAACACCATATATTTT. Translating gives CASSLIALHAGISGGSSGNTIYF. Variable domain in full (rest from reference TRBV7-3 and TRBJ1-3): GAGVSQTPSNKVTEKGKYVELRCDPISGHTALYWYRQSLGQGPEFLIYFQGTGAADDSGLPNDRFFAVRPEGSVSTLKIQRTERGDSAVYLCASSLIALHAGISGGSSGNTIYFGEGSWLTVV.

The chain joins TRBV6-5 to TRBJ2-5; the D gene is possibly TRBD1 (6 bases). The ends were cut back, 10 bases at V and 1 base at J, with 16 bases in the middle. The CDR3 has 14 residues. Germline V lookup: CDR1 MNHEY, CDR2 SVGAGI. The CDR3 region has the DNA TGTGCCACCAGGGACACCCTCCTCCAAGAGACCCAGTACTTC. Its translation: CATRDTLLQETQYF.

Comment on this clone: The sample carries other DNA sequences with the same CDR3. The genes are TRBV5-1 and TRBJ2-1; D possibly corresponds to TRBD2 (5 bases). V was cut by 4 bases and J by 2 bases, with 13 bases left in between. This CDR3 is built from 15 residues. Germline loops: CDR1 SGHRS, CDR2 YFSETQ. CDR3 amino acids: CASSQTSGTYNEQFF. The CDR3 coding sequence is TGCGCCAGCAGCCAAACCAGCGGCACCTACAATGAGCAGTTCTTC.